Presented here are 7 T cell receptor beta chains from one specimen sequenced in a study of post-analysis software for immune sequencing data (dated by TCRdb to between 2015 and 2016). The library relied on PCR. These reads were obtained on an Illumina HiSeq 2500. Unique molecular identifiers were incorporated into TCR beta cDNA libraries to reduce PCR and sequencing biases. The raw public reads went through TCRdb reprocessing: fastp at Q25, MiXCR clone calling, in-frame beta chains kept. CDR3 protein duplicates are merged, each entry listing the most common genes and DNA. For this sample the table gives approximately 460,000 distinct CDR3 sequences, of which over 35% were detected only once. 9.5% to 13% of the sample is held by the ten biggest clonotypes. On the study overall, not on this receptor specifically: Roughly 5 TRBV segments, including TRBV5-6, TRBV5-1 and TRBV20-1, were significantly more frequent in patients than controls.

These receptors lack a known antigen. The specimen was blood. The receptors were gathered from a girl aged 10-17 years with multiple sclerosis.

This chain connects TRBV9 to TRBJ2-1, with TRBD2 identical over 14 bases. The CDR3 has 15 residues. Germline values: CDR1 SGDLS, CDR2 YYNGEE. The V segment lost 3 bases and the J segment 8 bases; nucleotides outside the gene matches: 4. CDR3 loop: CASSAGTSGRHEQFF. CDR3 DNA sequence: TGTGCCAGCAGCGCCGGGACTAGCGGGAGACATGAGCAGTTCTTC.

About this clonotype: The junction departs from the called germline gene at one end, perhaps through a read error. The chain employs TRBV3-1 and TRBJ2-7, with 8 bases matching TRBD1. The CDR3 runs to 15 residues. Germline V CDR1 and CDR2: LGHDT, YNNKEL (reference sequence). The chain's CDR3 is CAGSHGQGSTYEQYF. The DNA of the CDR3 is TGTGCCGGCAGCCATGGACAGGGCTCGACCTACGAGCAGTACTTC.

This chain's CDR3 is CASSFTAGEQFF. The CDR3 DNA reads as TGTGCCAGCAGTTTTACGGCGGGAGAGCAGTTCTTC. The chain couples TRBV12-3 or TRBV12-4 to TRBJ2-1; weak D call: TRBD2 (6 bases). V lost 3 bases, J lost 10 bases, and 10 bases lay in between. The CDR3 is 12 residues long.

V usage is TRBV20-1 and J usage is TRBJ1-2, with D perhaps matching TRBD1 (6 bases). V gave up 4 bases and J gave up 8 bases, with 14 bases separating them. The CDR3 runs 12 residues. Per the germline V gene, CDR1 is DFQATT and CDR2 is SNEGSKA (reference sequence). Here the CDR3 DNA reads TGCAGTGCTACCAGGGGCCCAAGGGGCTACACCTTC. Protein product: CSATRGPRGYTF.

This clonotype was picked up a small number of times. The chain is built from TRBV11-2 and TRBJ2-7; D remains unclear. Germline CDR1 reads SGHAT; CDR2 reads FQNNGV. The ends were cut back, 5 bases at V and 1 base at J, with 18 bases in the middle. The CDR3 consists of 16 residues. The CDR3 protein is CASSAVRTEPSYEQYF. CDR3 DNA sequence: TGTGCCAGCAGCGCTGTTCGGACGGAACCATCCTACGAGCAGTACTTC. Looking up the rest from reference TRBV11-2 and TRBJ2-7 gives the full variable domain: EAGVAQSPRYKIIEKRQSVAFWCNPISGHATLYWYQQILGQGPKLLIQFQNNGVVDDSQLPKDRFSAERLKGVDSTLKIQPAKLEDSAVYLCASSAVRTEPSYEQYFGPGTRLTVT.

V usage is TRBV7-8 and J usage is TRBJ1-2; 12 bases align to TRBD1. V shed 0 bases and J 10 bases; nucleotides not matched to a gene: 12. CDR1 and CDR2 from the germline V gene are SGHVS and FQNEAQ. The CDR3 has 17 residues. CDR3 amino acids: CASSLAYRDRGRISYTF. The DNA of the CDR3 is TGTGCCAGCAGCTTAGCATACCGGGACAGGGGGCGTATCTCCTACACCTTC.

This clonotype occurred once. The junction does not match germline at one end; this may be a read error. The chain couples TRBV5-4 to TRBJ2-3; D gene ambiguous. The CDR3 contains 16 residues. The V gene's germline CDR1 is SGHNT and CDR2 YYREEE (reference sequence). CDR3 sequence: CASSFYGDLRTDTQYF. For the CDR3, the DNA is TGTGCCAGCAGCTTTTATGGTGACCTCCGCACAGACACGCAGTATTTT.